This T cell receptor (beta chain) was sequenced for a study of cytomegalovirus exposure and HLA in healthy donors. Findings and limits, study-wide: Judged likely to be a sequencing artifact was a cluster of highly shared sequence variants. No immune exposure information besides CMV serostatus was available.

Researchers ran the PCR with 60 Vbeta and 13 Jbeta primers. Some clones are missing from TCRdb's copy, which holds only in-frame ones; the method was immunoSEQ multiplex PCR. Of 150,000 to 200,000 clones listed, over 80% were seen once; the top ten hold 4.1%. Of note for this clone: Its antigen remains unknown.

V lost 5 bases to trimming and J lost 6 bases; unmatched junction nucleotides: 8. This CDR3 spans 16 amino acids. Germline CDR1 reads SGHVS; CDR2 reads FQNEAQ. The sequenced material came from PBMCs. The sequence derives from a man aged 50-59 years in good health and CMV-seropositive. The V call is TRBV7-8, the J call TRBJ1-4, with 11 positions matching TRBD1. CDR3 in DNA: TGTGCCAGCAGCCGCCCGGACAGGGGGCGGTATGAAAAACTGTTTTTT. Protein sequence: CASSRPDRGRYEKLFF.